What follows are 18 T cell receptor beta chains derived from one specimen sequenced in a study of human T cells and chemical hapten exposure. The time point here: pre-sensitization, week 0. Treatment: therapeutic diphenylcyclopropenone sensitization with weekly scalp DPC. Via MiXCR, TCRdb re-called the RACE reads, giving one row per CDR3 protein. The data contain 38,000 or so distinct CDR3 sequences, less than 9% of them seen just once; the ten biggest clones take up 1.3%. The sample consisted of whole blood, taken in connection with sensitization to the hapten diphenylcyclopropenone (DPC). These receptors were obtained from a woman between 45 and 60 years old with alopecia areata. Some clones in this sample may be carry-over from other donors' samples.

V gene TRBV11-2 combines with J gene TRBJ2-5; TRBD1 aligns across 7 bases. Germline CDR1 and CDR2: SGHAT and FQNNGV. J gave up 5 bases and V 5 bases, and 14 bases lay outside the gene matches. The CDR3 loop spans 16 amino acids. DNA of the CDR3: TGTGCCAGCAGCCCCCCGGGACAGCGAACCAGGGAGACCCAGTACTTC. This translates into CASSPPGQRTRETQYF.

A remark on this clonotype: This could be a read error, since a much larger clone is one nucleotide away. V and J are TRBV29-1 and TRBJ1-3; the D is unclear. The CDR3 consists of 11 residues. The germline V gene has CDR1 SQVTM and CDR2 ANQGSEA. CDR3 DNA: TGCAGCGTTGAGCATGGAAACGCCATATATTTT. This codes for CSVEHGNAIYF.

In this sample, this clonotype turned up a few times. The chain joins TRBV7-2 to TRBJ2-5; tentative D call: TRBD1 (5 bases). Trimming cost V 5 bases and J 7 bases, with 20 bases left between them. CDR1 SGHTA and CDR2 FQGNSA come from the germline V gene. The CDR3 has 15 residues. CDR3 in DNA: TGTGCCAGCAGCCCTCGGAACACACTCCAGGGGACCCAGTACTTC. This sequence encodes CASSPRNTLQGTQYF.

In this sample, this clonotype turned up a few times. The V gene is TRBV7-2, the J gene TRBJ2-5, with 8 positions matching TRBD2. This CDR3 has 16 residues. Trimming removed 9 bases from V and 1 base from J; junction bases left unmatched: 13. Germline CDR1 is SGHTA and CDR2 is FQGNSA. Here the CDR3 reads CASRKAAGASQETQYF. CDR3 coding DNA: TGTGCCAGTAGGAAAGCAGCGGGGGCGAGCCAAGAGACCCAGTACTTC.

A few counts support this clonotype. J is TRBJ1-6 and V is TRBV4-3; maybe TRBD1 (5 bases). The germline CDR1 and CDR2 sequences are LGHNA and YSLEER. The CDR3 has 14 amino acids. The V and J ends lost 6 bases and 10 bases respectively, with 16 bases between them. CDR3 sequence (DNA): TGCGCCAGCAGTCCTGACAGATCTGGATCACCCCTCCACTTT. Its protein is CASSPDRSGSPLHF.

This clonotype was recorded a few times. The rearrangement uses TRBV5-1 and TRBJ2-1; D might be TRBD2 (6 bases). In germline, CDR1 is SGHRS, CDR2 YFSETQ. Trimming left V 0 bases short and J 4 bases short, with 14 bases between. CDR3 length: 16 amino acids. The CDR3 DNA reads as TGCGCCAGCAGCTTGGTACGGGGGATGCAGTACAATGAGCAGTTCTTC. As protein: CASSLVRGMQYNEQFF.

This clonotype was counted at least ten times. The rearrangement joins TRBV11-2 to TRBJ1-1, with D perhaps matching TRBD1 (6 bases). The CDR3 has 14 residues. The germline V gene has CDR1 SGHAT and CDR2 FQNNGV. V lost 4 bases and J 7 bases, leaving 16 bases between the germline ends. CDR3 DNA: TGTGCCAGCAGCTCATGGCAGGGGCCCCTTGAAGCTTTCTTT. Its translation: CASSSWQGPLEAFF. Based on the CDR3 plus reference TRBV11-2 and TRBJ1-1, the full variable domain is EAGVAQSPRYKIIEKRQSVAFWCNPISGHATLYWYQQILGQGPKLLIQFQNNGVVDDSQLPKDRFSAERLKGVDSTLKIQPAKLEDSAVYLCASSSWQGPLEAFFGQGTRLTVV.

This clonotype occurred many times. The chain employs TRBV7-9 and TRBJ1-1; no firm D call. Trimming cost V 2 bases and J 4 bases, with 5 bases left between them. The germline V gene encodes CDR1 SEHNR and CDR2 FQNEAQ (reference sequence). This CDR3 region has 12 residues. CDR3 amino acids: CASSLQSTEAFF. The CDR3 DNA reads TGTGCCAGCAGCTTACAGAGCACTGAAGCTTTCTTT.

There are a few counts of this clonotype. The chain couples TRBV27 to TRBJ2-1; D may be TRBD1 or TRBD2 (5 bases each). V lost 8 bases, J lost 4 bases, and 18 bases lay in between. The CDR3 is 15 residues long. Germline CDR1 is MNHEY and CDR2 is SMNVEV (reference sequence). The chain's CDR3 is CASRPPGRPYNEQFF. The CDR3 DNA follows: TGTGCCAGCCGACCCCCGGGGCGTCCATACAATGAGCAGTTCTTC.

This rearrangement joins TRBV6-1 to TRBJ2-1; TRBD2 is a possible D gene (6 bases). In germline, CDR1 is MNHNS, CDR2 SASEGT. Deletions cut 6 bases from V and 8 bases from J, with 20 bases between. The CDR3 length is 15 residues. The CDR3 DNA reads TGTGCCAGCAGCGGGACTCCGCCGAGTAGGGATGAGCAGTTCTTC. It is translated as CASSGTPPSRDEQFF.

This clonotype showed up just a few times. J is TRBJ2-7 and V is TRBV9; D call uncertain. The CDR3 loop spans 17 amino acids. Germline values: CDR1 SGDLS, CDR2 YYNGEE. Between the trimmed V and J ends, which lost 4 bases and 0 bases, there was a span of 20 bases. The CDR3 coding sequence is TGTGCCAGCAGCCCCTCCGGCGCAGGCGTCCTCTCCTACGAGCAGTACTTC. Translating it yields CASSPSGAGVLSYEQYF.

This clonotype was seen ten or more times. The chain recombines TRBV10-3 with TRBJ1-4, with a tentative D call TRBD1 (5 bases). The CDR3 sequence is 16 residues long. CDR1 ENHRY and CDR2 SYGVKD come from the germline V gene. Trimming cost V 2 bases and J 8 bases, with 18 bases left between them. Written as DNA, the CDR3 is TGTGCCATCAGTGAGAGGACGGGACCCCGGGAGGAAAAACTGTTTTTT. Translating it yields CAISERTGPREEKLFF.

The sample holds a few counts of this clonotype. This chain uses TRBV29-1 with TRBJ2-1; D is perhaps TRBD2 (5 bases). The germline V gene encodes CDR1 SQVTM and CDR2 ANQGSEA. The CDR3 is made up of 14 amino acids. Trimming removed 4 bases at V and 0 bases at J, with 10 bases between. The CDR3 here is CSVASGSSYNEQFF. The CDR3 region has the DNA TGCAGCGTTGCGAGCGGTAGCTCCTACAATGAGCAGTTCTTC.

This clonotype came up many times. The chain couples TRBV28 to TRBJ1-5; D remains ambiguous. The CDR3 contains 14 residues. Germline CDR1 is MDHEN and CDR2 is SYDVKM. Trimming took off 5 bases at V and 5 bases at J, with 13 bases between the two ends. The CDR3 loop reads CASSALVRDQPQHF. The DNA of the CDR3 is TGTGCCAGCAGTGCCCTTGTGAGGGATCAGCCCCAGCATTTT. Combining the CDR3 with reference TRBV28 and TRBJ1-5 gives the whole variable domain DVKVTQSSRYLVKRTGEKVFLECVQDMDHENMFWYRQDPGLGLRLIYFSYDVKMKEKGDIPEGYSVSREKKERFSLILESASTNQTSMYLCASSALVRDQPQHFGDGTRLSIL.

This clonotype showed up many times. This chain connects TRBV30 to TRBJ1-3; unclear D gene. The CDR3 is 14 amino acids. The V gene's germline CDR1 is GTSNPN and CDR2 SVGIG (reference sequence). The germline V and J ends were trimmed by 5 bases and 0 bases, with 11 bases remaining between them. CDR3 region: CAWAPTSSGNTIYF. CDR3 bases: TGTGCCTGGGCCCCAACAAGCTCTGGAAACACCATATATTTT.

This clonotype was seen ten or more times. CDR3 DNA: TGTGCCAGCAGTTCCCTTGGGAGGGAGAGGAATGAGCAGTTCTTC. Translated: CASSSLGRERNEQFF. V gene TRBV12-3 or TRBV12-4 combines with J gene TRBJ2-1; 7 nucleotides match TRBD2. CDR3 length: 15 residues. Trimming at V came to 4 bases and at J to 7 bases, leaving 10 bases not matched to a gene.

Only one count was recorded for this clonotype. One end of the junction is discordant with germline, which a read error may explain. CDR3 nucleotides: TGTGCCACCGGCAGAAACAGGGATCGTGAGCAGTACTTC. This translates into CATGRNRDREQYF. This rearrangement joins TRBV15 to TRBJ2-7; tentative D call: TRBD1 (6 bases). The CDR3 covers 13 residues. Germline values: CDR1 LNHNV, CDR2 YYDKDF (reference sequence).

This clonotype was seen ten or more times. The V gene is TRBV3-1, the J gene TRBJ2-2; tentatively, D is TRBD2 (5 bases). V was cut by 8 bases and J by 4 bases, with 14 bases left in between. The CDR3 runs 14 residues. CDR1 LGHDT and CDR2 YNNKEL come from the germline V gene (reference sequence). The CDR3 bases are TGTGCCAGCGGTCGTACGGACTTCACCGGGGAGCTGTTTTTT. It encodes CASGRTDFTGELFF.